One and the same sample provided the 5 T cell receptor beta chains below, sequenced in a study of cytomegalovirus exposure and HLA in healthy donors. PCR amplification relied on 60 Vbeta primers (plus 13 Jbeta primers). This table comes from immunoSEQ multiplex PCR, and its TCRdb copy is limited to in-frame clones, with some not included. This repertoire shows around 170,000 clones, approximately 78% found once; its top ten account for about 0.84%. The sequenced sample was PBMCs. Receptor source: a young woman in good health and CMV-seronegative.

This clone was counted a single time. The chain recombines TRBV7-3 with TRBJ2-1, with no clear D. Germline V gene lookup returns CDR1 SGHTA and CDR2 FQGTGA. The CDR3 totals 13 residues. Trimming removed 5 bases from V and 1 base from J, with 6 bases in between. The CDR3 loop reads CASSGASYNEQFF. The DNA of the CDR3 is TGTGCCAGCAGCGGAGCATCCTACAATGAGCAGTTCTTC.

The genes are TRBV11-2 and TRBJ2-7; D not resolved. The CDR3 totals 13 residues. The V and J ends lost 5 bases and 3 bases respectively, with 11 bases between them. Germline V lookup: CDR1 SGHAT, CDR2 FQNNGV. The CDR3 nucleotides are TGTGCCAGCAGCCCTCCAAACAGCTACGAGCAGTACTTC. Amino acid sequence: CASSPPNSYEQYF. The variable domain in full, completed from reference TRBV11-2 and TRBJ2-7, reads EAGVAQSPRYKIIEKRQSVAFWCNPISGHATLYWYQQILGQGPKLLIQFQNNGVVDDSQLPKDRFSAERLKGVDSTLKIQPAKLEDSAVYLCASSPPNSYEQYFGPGTRLTVT.

J is TRBJ1-1 and V is TRBV2; the D gene is possibly TRBD1 (5 bases). V gave up 11 bases and J gave up 3 bases, with 19 bases separating them. This CDR3 has 14 amino acids. CDR1 is SNHLY and CDR2 is FYNNEI in the germline V gene. In nucleotides, the CDR3 is TGTGCCGGACGACGGGGATGGGGGGACACTGAAGCTTTCTTT. It encodes CAGRRGWGDTEAFF.

In nucleotides, the CDR3 is TGCGCCAGCAGCTTGGTCCAGGGGGACACTGAAGCTTTCTTT. It translates to CASSLVQGDTEAFF. The gene calls are TRBV5-1 and TRBJ1-1, with 7 bases that match TRBD1. CDR3 size: 14 residues. Per the germline V gene, CDR1 is SGHRS and CDR2 is YFSETQ. V was pared by 0 bases and J by 3 bases, with 2 bases of the junction left unmatched.

This clone was picked up a small number of times. The chain combines TRBV19 with TRBJ1-1; a weak D match, TRBD1 (5 bases). The CDR3 sequence is 11 residues long. The germline V and J ends were trimmed by 7 bases and 8 bases, with 11 bases remaining between them. Per germline, CDR1 LNHDA and CDR2 SQIVND (reference sequence). The CDR3 DNA reads TGTGCCAGTATAAAGGGGAGGGAAGCTTTCTTT. It codes for CASIKGREAFF.